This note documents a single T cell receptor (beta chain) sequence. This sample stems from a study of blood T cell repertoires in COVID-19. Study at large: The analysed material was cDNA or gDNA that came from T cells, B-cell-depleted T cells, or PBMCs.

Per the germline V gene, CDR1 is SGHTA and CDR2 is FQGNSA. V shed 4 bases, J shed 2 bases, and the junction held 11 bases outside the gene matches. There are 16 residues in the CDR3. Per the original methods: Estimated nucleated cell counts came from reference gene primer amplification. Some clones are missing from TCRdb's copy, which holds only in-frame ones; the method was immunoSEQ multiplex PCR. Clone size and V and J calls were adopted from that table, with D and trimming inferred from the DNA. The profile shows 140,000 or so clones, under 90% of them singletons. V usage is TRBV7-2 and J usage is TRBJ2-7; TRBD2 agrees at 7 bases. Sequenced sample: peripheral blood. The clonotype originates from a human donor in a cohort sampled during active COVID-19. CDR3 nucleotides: TGTGCCAGCAGCTCTCTCGGGGGAGGGGTCGCCTACGAGCAGTACTTC. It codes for CASSSLGGGVAYEQYF.